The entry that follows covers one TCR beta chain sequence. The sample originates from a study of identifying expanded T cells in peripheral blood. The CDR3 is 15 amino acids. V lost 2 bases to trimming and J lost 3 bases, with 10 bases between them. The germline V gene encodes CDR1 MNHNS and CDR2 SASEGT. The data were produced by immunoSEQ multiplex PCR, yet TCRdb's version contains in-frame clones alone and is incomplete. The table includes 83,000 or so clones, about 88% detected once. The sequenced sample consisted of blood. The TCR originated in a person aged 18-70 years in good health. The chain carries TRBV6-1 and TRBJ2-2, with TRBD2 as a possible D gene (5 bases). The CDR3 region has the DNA TGTGCCAGCAGTGAATCTATCGGGGACACCGGGGAGCTGTTTTTT. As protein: CASSESIGDTGELFF.